This T cell receptor beta chain is from a study of CD8 T cells in Susac syndrome. Random hexamers served to reverse transcribe roughly 0.45 to 1 ug RNA. TCRdb re-called the immunoSEQ multiplex PCR reads through MiXCR, storing one row per CDR3 protein. The data hold about 150,000 distinct CDR3 sequences, with around 95% observed a single time. The CDR3 has 12 residues. V gave up 4 bases and J gave up 5 bases, with 11 bases separating them. Per the germline V gene, CDR1 is SQVTM and CDR2 is ANQGSEA. From blood CD8+ and CD4+ T cells, the TCR beta chain was sequenced. The patients who served as multiple sclerosis controls were treatment-naive and had stable or active relapsing-remitting disease that fulfilled the revised McDonald criteria.

This sequence was found in a human donor with multiple sclerosis. The sample taken for sequencing was CD8+ T cells from PBMCs. This chain uses TRBV29-1 with TRBJ1-1, with D possibly matching TRBD1 (5 bases). The CDR3 coding sequence is TGCAGCGTTGTCGCGGAGGGGACTGAAGCTTTCTTT. Its translation is CSVVAEGTEAFF.